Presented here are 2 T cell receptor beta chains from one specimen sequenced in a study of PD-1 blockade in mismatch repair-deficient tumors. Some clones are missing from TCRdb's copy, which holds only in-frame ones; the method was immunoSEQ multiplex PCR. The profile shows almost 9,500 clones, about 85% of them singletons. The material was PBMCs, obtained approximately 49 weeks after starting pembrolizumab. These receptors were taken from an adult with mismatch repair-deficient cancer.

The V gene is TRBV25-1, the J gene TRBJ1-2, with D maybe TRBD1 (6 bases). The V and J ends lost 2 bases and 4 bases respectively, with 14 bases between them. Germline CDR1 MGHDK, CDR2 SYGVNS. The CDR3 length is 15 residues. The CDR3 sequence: CASSEADSLLYGYTF. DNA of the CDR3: TGTGCCAGCAGTGAAGCGGACAGTCTCCTCTATGGCTACACCTTC.

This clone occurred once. The DNA of the CDR3 is TGTGCCACCAGCTCGCGACAGGGCCTACTATATGGCTACACCTTC. Residues: CATSSRQGLLYGYTF. The chain joins TRBV15 to TRBJ1-2, with 7 bases that match TRBD1. The V gene's germline CDR1 is LNHNV and CDR2 YYDKDF (reference sequence). The trim removed 5 bases at V and 5 bases at J, leaving 11 bases unmatched. This CDR3 comprises 15 residues.